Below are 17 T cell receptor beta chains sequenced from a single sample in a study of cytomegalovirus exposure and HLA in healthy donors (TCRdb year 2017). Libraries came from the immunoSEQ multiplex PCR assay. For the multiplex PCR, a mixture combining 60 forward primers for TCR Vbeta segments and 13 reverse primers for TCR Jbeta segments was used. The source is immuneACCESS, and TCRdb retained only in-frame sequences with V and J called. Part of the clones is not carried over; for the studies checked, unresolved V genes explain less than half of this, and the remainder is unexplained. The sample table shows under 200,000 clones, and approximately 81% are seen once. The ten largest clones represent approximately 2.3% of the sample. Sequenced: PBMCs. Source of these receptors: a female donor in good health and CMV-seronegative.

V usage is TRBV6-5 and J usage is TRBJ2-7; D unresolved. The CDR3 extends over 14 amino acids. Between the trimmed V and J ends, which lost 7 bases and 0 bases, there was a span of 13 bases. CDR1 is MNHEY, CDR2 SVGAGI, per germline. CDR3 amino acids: CASISEPPSYEQYF. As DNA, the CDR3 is TGTGCCAGCATATCAGAACCCCCCTCCTACGAGCAGTACTTC.

The CDR3 region is CASSSTGTEAFF. CDR3 DNA sequence: TGTGCCAGCAGCTCTACAGGGACTGAAGCTTTCTTT. The chain carries TRBV7-9 and TRBJ1-1, with a weak D call TRBD1 (6 bases). CDR1 is SEHNR, CDR2 FQNEAQ, per germline (reference sequence). Trimming shortened V by 4 bases and J by 5 bases, and 8 bases separated the two germline ends. This CDR3 contains 12 residues.

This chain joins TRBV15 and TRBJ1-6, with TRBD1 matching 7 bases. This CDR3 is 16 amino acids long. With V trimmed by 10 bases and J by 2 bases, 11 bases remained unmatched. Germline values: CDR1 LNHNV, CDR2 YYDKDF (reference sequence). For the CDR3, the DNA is TGTGCCATTTCTACAGGGGATGGCACCTATAATTCACCCCTCCACTTT. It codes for CAISTGDGTYNSPLHF. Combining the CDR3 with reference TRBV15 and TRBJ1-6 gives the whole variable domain DAMVIQNPRYQVTQFGKPVTLSCSQTLNHNVMYWYQQKSSQAPKLLFHYYDKDFNNEADTPDNFQSRRPNTSFCFLDIRSPGLGDTAMYLCAISTGDGTYNSPLHFGNGTRLTVT.

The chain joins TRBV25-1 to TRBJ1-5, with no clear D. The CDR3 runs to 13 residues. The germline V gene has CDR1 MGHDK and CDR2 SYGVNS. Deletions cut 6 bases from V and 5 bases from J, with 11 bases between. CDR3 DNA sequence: TGTGCCAGCAGCCCGGGGAGCTATCAGCCCCAGCATTTT. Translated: CASSPGSYQPQHF.

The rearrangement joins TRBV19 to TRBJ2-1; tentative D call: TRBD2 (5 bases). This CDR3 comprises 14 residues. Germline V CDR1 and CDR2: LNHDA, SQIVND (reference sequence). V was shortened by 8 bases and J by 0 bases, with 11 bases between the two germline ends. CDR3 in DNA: TGTGCCAGTCGCGAGGGCCCCTCCTACAATGAGCAGTTCTTC. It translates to CASREGPSYNEQFF.

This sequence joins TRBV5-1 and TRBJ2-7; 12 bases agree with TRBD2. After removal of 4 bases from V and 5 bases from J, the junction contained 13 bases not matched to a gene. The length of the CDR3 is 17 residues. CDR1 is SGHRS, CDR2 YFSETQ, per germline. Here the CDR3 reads CASSLSMTSGSPHEQYF. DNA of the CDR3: TGCGCCAGCAGCCTCTCAATGACTAGCGGGAGCCCCCACGAGCAGTACTTC.

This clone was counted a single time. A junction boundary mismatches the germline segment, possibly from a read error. The CDR3 loop reads CTSSPTVLSDTQYF. CDR3 bases: TGTACCAGCAGCCCAACGGTTCTCTCAGATACGCAGTATTTT. This chain joins TRBV11-2 and TRBJ2-3; D ambiguous. The length of the CDR3 is 14 residues. Germline V gene data show CDR1 as SGHAT and CDR2 as FQNNGV.

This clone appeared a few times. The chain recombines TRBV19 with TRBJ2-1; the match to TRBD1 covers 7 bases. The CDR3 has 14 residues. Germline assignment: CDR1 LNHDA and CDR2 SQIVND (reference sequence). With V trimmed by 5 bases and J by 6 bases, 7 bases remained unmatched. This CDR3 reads CASSATRTGNEQFF. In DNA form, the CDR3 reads TGTGCCAGTAGTGCAACACGGACAGGCAATGAGCAGTTCTTC.

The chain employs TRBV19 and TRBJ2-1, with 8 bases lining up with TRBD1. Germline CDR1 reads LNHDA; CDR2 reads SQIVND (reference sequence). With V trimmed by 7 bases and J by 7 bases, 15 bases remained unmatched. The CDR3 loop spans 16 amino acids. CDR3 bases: TGTGCCAGTACCGCCCTGGGAGCAGGGGGCAGAAATGAGCAGTTCTTC. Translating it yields CASTALGAGGRNEQFF.

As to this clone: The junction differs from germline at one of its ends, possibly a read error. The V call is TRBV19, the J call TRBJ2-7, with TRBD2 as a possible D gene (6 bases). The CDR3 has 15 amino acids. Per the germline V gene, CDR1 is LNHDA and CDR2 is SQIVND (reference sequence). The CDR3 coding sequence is TGTGCCAGTGGTATGAAGAACAGACTAGCCTACGAGCAGTACTTC. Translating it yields CASGMKNRLAYEQYF.

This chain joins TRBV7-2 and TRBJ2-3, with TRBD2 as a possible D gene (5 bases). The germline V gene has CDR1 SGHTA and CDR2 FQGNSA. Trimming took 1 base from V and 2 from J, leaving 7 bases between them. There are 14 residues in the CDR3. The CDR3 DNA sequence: TGTGCCAGCAGCTTAGAGGACTTCACAGATACGCAGTATTTT. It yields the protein CASSLEDFTDTQYF.

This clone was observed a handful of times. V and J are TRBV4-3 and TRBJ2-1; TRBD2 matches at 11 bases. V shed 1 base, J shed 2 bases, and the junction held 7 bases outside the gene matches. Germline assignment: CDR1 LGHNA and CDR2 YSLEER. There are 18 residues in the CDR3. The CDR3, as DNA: TGCGCCAGCAGCCAAGCTCCCACTAGCGGGAGAACCTACAATGAGCAGTTCTTC. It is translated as CASSQAPTSGRTYNEQFF.

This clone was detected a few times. As DNA, the CDR3 is TGTGCCAGCAGCCTTACTAGCGGCCTATTGTACGAGCAGTACTTC. As protein: CASSLTSGLLYEQYF. The genes are TRBV27 and TRBJ2-7; 8 bases line up with TRBD2. V lost 6 bases to trimming and J lost 4 bases; unmatched junction nucleotides: 11. There are 15 residues in the CDR3. In germline, CDR1 is MNHEY, CDR2 SMNVEV (reference sequence).

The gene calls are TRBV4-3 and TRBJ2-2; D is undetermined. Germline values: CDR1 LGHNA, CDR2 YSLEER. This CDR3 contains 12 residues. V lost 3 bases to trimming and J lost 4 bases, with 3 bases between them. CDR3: CASSHGTGELFF. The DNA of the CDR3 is TGCGCCAGCAGCCACGGCACCGGGGAGCTGTTTTTT.

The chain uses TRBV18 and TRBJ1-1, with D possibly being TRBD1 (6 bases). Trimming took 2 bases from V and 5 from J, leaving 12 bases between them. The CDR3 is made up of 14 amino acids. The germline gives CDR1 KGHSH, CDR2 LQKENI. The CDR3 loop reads CASSPGTGRTEAFF. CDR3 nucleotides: TGTGCCAGCTCACCAGGAACAGGGCGGACTGAAGCTTTCTTT. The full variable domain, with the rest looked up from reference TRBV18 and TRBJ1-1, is NAGVMQNPRHLVRRRGQEARLRCSPMKGHSHVYWYRQLPEEGLKFMVYLQKENIIDESGMPKERFSAEFPKEGPSILRIQQVVRGDSAAYFCASSPGTGRTEAFFGQGTRLTVV.

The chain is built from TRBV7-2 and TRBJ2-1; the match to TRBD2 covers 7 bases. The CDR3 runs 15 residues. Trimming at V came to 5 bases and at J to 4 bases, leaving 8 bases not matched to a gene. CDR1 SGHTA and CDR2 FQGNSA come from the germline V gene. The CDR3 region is CASSPGTMSYNEQFF. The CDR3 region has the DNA TGTGCCAGCAGCCCCGGGACTATGAGTTACAATGAGCAGTTCTTC.

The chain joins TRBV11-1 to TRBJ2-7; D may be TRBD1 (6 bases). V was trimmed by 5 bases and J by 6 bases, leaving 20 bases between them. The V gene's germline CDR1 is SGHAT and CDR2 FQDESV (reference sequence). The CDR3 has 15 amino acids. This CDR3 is CASSQYTGSVGEQYF. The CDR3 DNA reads TGTGCCAGCAGCCAATACACAGGGTCGGTGGGCGAGCAGTACTTC.